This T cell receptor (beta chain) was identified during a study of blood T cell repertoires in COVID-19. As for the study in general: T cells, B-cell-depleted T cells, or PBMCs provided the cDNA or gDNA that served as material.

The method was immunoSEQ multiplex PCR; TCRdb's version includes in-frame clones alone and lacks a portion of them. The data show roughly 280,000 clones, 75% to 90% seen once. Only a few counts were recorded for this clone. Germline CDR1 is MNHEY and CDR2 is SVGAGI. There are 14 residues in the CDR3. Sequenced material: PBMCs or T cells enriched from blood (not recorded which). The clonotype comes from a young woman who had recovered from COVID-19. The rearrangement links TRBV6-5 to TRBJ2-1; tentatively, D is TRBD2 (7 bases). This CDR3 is CATGGGGLYNEQFF. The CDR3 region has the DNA TGTGCTACTGGGGGAGGGGGTCTATACAATGAGCAGTTCTTC.